This T cell receptor beta chain was sequenced in a study of CXCR3-negative and CXCR3-positive naive CD8 T cells (dated 2019 in TCRdb). About the full investigation: In total, about 135 million TRB reads were obtained, or roughly 1.5 +/- 0.3 million reads per library. The diversity and physicochemical repertoire analyses included more than ten donors pooled from two independent experiments. Naive subsets from 5 or 6 donors and memory cells from 3 donors were included in the TRBV-TRBJ cluster analysis. What the authors observed across the whole study: Naive CXCR3-negative and CXCR3-positive cells from the same donor showed similar TRBV-TRBJ usage, whereas memory cells showed distinct patterns. Because surface CD5, which is linked to self-reactivity in mice, was comparable between the naive subsets, TCR interaction strength was also inferred from TRB CDR3 physicochemical properties. Repertoire diversity was comparably high in both naive subsets but much lower in memory CD8+ T cells. Compared with CXCR3-negative naive cells, CXCR3-positive naive cells had TRB CDR3s with higher hydrophobicity (lower Kidera factor 4), lower energy, and higher strength and volume indices. CXCR3 expression partially decreased after cryopreservation, so most assays used freshly isolated PBMCs.

To note about this clonotype: The specificity of this receptor is unknown.

The instrument given in TCRdb is NextSeq 550. The Human TCR Profiling Kit (MiLaboratory) was used to prepare UMI-labeled 5' RACE TRB cDNA libraries. The full amount of extracted RNA was used for cDNA synthesis, and the full amount of resulting cDNA was used for PCR amplification. Libraries were prepared in parallel with an identical number of PCR cycles. On the authors' methods: MIGEC and MiXCR extracted about 53,000 +/- 10,000 unique UMI-labeled TRB cDNA molecules per library, requiring at least two reads per UMI. On average, around 40,000 +/- 10,000 functional in-frame TRB CDR3 nucleotide clonotypes lacking stop codons were found per library. After downsampling to 5000 UMI-labeled TRB molecules per sample, diversity metrics such as normalized Shannon-Wiener and Chao1 were calculated in VDJtools. VDJtools was used to calculate clonotype-size-weighted physicochemical properties of the central five CDR3 residues, namely interaction energy, strength, volume and Kidera factor 4. Following reprocessing of the reads by TCRdb, the data hold one row per CDR3 protein sequence and no DNA is available. Clone size and V and J calls follow TCRdb, not the original study. The sample's table lists a count of some 130,000 distinct CDR3 sequences. The ten top clones hold around 0.5% of the sample.

For every CD8+ T cell subset, 250,000 to 300,000 cells were flow-sorted straight into RLT lysis buffer, and each subset was sorted in triplicate. To keep memory contaminants out, a stringent definition of naive CD8+ T cells was applied: CD45RO-CCR7+CD27+CD95-. Using standard density gradient centrifugation, peripheral blood mononuclear cells were isolated from buffy coats. Naive CXCR3-negative and CXCR3-positive CD8+ T cells were flow-sorted on a FACSAria III. Total RNA was extracted from sorted cells with an RNeasy Mini Kit. The sequencing sample was made of naive CXCR3- CD8+ T cells from blood. The cell subset or site label, read with the paper, signifies: CD45RO-CCR7+CD27+CD95- naive CD8+ T cells lacking CXCR3 (TNR3-). The origin of this receptor is a human donor in good health. Some clones in this sample may be carry-over from other donors' samples.

The encoded CDR3 is CASSLSEDPREQYF. Rearrangement joined TRBV13 to TRBJ2-7. For CDR1 and CDR2, the germline V gene (reference sequence) lists PRHDT and FYEKMQ. From the cysteine through the phenylalanine, the CDR3 covers 14 amino acids. No DNA sequence is on record.